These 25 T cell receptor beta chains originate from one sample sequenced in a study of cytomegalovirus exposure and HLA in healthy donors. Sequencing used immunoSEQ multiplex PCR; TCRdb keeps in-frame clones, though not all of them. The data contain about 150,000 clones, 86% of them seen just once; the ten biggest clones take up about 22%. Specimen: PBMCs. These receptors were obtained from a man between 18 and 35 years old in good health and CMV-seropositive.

The CDR3 is CASSNGGTDTQYF. The CDR3, as DNA: TGTGCCAGCAGCAACGGGGGCACAGATACGCAGTATTTT. The chain carries TRBV7-6 and TRBJ2-3; tentative D call: TRBD2 (5 bases). Deletions cut 5 bases from V and 1 base from J, with 7 bases between. The germline CDR1 and CDR2 sequences are SGHVS and FNYEAQ. CDR3 length equals 13 residues.

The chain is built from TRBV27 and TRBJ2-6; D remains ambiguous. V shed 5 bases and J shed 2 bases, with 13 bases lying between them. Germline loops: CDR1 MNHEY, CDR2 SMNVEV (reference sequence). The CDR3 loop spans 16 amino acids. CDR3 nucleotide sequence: TGTGCCAGCAGTCCCGGGTTTCCCACTGGGGCCAACGTCCTGACTTTC. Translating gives CASSPGFPTGANVLTF.

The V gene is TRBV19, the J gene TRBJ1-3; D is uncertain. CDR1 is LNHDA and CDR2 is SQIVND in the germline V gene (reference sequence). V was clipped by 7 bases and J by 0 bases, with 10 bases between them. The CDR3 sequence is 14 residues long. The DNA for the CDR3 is TGTGCCAGTACAGGAGGCTACTCTGGAAACACCATATATTTT. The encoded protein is CASTGGYSGNTIYF.

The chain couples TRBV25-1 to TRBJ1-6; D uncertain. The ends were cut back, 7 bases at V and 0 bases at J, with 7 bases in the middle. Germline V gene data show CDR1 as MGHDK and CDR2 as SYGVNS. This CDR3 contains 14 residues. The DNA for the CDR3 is TGTGCCAGCATGAGGAGCTCCTATAATTCACCCCTCCACTTT. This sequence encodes CASMRSSYNSPLHF.

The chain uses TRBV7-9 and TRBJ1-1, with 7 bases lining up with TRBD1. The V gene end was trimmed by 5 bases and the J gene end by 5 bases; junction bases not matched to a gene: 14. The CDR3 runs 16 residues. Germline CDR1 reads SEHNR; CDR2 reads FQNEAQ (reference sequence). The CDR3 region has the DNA TGTGCCAGCAGCCCCACAACGGGACAGTCCTGGACTGAAGCTTTCTTT. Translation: CASSPTTGQSWTEAFF.

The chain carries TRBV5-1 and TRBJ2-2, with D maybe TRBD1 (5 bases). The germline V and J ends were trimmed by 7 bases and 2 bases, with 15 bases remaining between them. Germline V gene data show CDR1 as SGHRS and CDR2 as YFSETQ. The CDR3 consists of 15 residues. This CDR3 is CASHTGALNTGELFF. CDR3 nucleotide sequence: TGCGCCAGCCACACAGGTGCTCTAAACACCGGGGAGCTGTTTTTT.

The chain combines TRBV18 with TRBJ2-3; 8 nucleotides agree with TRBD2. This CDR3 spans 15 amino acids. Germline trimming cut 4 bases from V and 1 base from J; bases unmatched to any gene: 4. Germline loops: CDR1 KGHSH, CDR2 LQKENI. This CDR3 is CASSLAGMGTDTQYF. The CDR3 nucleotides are TGTGCCAGCTCACTAGCGGGGATGGGCACAGATACGCAGTATTTT.

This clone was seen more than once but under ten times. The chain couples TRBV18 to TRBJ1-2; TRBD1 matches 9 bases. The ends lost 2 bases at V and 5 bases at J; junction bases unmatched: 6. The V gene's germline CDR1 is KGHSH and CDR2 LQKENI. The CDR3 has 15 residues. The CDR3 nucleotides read TGTGCCAGCTCACCAGGGACAGGGAAATGGTATGGCTACACCTTC. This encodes CASSPGTGKWYGYTF.

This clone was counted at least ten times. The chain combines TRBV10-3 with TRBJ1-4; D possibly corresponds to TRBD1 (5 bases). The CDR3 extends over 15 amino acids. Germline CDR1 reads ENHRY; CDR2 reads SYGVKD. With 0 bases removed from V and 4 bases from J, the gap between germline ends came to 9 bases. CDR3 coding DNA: TGTGCCATCAGTGAGTCGTCCAGGGTTAATGAAAAACTGTTTTTT. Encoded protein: CAISESSRVNEKLFF.

The CDR3 DNA sequence: TGTGCCAGCAGTTATTCCGGGACAGGGGGCTATGGCTACACCTTC. Encoded protein: CASSYSGTGGYGYTF. The chain links TRBV6-5 to TRBJ1-2, with 11 bases aligning to TRBD1. This CDR3 region has 15 residues. V shed 3 bases, J shed 4 bases, and the junction held 4 bases outside the gene matches. Germline CDR1 MNHEY, CDR2 SVGAGI.

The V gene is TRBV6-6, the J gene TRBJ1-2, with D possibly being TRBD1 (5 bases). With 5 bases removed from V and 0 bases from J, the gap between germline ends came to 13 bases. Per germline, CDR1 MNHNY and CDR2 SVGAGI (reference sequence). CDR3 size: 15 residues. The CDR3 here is CASSPRGGTNYGYTF. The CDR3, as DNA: TGTGCCAGCAGTCCCCGTGGGGGGACTAACTATGGCTACACCTTC.

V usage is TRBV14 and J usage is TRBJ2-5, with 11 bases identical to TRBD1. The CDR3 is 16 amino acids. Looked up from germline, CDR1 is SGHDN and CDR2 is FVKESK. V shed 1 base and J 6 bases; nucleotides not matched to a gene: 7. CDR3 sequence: CASSQAGTGGKKTQYF. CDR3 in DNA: TGTGCCAGCAGCCAAGCAGGGACAGGGGGGAAAAAGACCCAGTACTTC. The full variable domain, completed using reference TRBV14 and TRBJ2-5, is EAGVTQFPSHSVIEKGQTVTLRCDPISGHDNLYWYRRVMGKEIKFLLHFVKESKQDESGMPNNRFLAERTGGTYSTLKVQPAELEDSGVYFCASSQAGTGGKKTQYFGPGTRLLVL.

The CDR3 coding sequence is TGTGCCAGCAGCTTCGCAGCGGGGGCCGAATACAATGAGCAGTTCTTC. Its protein is CASSFAAGAEYNEQFF. V usage is TRBV7-2 and J usage is TRBJ2-1, with 8 bases lining up with TRBD2. The CDR3 has 16 amino acids. V lost 3 bases, J lost 4 bases, and 8 bases stayed unmatched. Germline V gene lookup returns CDR1 SGHTA and CDR2 FQGNSA.

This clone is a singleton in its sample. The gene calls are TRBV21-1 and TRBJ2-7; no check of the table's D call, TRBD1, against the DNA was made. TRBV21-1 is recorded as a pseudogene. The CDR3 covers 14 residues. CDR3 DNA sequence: TGTGCCAGCACCTCAGGCAGCCTCCCCTACGAGCAGTACTTC. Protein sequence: CASTSGSLPYEQYF.

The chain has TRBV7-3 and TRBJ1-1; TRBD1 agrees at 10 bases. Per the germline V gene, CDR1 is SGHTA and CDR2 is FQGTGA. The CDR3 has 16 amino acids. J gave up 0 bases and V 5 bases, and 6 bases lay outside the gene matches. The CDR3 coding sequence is TGTGCCAGCAGCGACGGGACAGGGGTCATGAACACTGAAGCTTTCTTT. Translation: CASSDGTGVMNTEAFF. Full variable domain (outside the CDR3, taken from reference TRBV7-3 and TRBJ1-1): GAGVSQTPSNKVTEKGKYVELRCDPISGHTALYWYRQSLGQGPEFLIYFQGTGAADDSGLPNDRFFAVRPEGSVSTLKIQRTERGDSAVYLCASSDGTGVMNTEAFFGQGTRLTVV.

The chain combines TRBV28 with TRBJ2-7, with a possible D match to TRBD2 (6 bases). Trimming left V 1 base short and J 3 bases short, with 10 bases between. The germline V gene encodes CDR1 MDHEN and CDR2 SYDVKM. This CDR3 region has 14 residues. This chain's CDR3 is CASSLSGLHYEQYF. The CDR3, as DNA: TGTGCCAGCAGTTTATCGGGACTGCACTACGAGCAGTACTTC.

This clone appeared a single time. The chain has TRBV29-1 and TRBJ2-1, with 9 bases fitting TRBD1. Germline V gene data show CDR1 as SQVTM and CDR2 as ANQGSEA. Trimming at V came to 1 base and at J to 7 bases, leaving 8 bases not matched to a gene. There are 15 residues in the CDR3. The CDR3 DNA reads TGCAGCGTTGAAGGCCCCGGGACAGGGAGAAATGAGCAGTTCTTC. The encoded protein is CSVEGPGTGRNEQFF.

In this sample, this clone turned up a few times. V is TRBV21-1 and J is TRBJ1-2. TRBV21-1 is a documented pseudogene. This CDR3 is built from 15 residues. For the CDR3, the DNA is TGTGCCGACTTGTTCCCCGGGAGACAGAACTATGGCTACACCTTC. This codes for CADLFPGRQNYGYTF.

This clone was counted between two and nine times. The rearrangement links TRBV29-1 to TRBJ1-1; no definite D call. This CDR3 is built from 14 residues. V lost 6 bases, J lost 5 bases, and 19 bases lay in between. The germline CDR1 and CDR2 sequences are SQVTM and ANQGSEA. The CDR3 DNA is TGCAGCGTCCAAACTCGGCCGGCTAGAACTGAAGCTTTCTTT. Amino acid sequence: CSVQTRPARTEAFF. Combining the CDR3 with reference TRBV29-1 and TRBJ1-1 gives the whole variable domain SAVISQKPSRDICQRGTSLTIQCQVDSQVTMMFWYRQQPGQSLTLIATANQGSEATYESGFVIDKFPISRPNLTFSTLTVSNMSPEDSSIYLCSVQTRPARTEAFFGQGTRLTVV.

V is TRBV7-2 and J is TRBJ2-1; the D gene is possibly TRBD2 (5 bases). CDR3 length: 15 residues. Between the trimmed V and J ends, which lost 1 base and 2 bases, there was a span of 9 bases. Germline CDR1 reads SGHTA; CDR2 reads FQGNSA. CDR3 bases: TGTGCCAGCAGCTTAGTCAGCGGAACCTACAATGAGCAGTTCTTC. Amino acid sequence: CASSLVSGTYNEQFF.

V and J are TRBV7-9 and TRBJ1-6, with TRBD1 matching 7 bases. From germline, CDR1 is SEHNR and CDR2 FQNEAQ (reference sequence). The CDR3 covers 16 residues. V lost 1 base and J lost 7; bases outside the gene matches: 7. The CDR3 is CASSLGQGFWNSPLHF. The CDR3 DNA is TGTGCCAGCAGCTTAGGACAGGGCTTTTGGAATTCACCCCTCCACTTT.

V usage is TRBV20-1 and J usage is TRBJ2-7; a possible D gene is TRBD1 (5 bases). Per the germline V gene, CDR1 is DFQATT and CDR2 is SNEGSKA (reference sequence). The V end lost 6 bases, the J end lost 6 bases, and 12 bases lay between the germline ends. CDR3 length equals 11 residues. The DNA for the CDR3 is TGCAGTGCCACCGACAGCCCCGAGCAGTACTTC. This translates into CSATDSPEQYF.

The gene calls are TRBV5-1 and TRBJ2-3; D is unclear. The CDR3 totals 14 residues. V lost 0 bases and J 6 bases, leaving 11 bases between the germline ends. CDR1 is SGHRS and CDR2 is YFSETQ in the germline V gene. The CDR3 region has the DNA TGCGCCAGCAGCTTGGACAGCCCCACGGATACGCAGTATTTT. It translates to CASSLDSPTDTQYF.

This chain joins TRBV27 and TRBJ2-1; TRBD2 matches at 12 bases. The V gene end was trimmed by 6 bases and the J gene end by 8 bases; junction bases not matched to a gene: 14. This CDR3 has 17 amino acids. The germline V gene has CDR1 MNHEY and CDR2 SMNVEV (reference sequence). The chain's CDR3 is CASSSPALAGGRDEQFF. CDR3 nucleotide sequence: TGTGCCAGCAGCTCCCCAGCACTAGCGGGAGGTCGGGATGAGCAGTTCTTC.

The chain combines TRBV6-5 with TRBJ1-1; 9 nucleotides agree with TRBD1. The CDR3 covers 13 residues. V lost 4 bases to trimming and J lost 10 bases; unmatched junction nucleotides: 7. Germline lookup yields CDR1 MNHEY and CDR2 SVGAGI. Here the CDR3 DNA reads TGTGCCAGCAGTTGGGGACAGGGAGGAGGAGCTTTCTTT. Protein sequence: CASSWGQGGGAFF.